Shown below are 28 T cell receptor beta chains from a single sample sequenced in a study of blood T cell repertoires in COVID-19. Only in-frame clones appear in the TCRdb table, and some are missing; sequencing was by immunoSEQ multiplex PCR. The sample holds about 190,000 clones, around four fifths seen once. The sequenced sample was PBMCs or T cells enriched from blood (not recorded which). Source of these receptors: a woman aged 50 to 65 who had recovered from COVID-19.

Comments on this clone: An end of the junction does not agree with germline; a read error may underlie this. The rearrangement uses TRBV2 and TRBJ2-3; 9 bases fit TRBD1. CDR3 length: 13 amino acids. Germline V gene data show CDR1 as SNHLY and CDR2 as FYNNEI. CDR3 DNA sequence: TGCGCCGGACAGGGGTTAAGCACAGATACGCAGTATTTT. Protein product: CAGQGLSTDTQYF. Supplemented by reference TRBV2 and TRBJ2-3, the full variable domain reads EPEVTQTPSHQVTQMGQEVILRCVPISNHLYFYWYRQILGQKVEFLVSFYNNEISEKSEIFDDQFSVERPDGSNFTLKIRSTKLEDSAMYFCAGQGLSTDTQYFGPGTRLTVL.

This clone was picked up one time. The rearrangement uses TRBV7-9 and TRBJ2-1, with 9 bases matching TRBD2. CDR1 SEHNR and CDR2 FQNEAQ come from the germline V gene (reference sequence). The length of the CDR3 is 15 residues. Germline trimming cut 5 bases from V and 7 bases from J; bases unmatched to any gene: 9. The CDR3 protein is CASSPLAGLGNEQFF. In DNA, the CDR3 is TGTGCCAGCAGCCCCCTAGCGGGATTAGGGAATGAGCAGTTCTTC.

V usage is TRBV3-1 (or the pseudogene TRBV3-2) and J usage is TRBJ2-4; TRBD1 might be the D (5 bases). Per germline, CDR1 LGHDT and CDR2 YNNKEL (reference sequence). The V end lost 1 base, the J end lost 4 bases, and 11 bases lay between the germline ends. This CDR3 is 15 amino acids long. CDR3 DNA sequence: TGTGCCAGCAGCCAAGTAGGGGCCACGAAAAACATTCAGTACTTC. It specifies CASSQVGATKNIQYF.

This clone came up a few times. The J gene is TRBJ1-5, the V gene TRBV7-2, with D maybe TRBD1 (5 bases). The germline gives CDR1 SGHTA, CDR2 FQGNSA. With 4 bases removed from V and 1 base from J, the gap between germline ends came to 14 bases. The CDR3 length is 16 residues. In DNA, the CDR3 is TGTGCCAGCAGCTCCCTTGCGGGGGGAAGCAATCAGCCCCAGCATTTT. It encodes CASSSLAGGSNQPQHF.

The gene calls are TRBV6-5 and TRBJ2-5; 8 nucleotides line up with TRBD1. CDR3 length equals 12 residues. V lost 11 bases and J lost 4; bases outside the gene matches: 6. Germline V lookup: CDR1 MNHEY, CDR2 SVGAGI. CDR3 loop: CAGAGGGETQYF. Written as DNA, the CDR3 is TGTGCCGGCGCAGGGGGCGGAGAGACCCAGTACTTC.

This clone was counted only a few times. The rearrangement links TRBV5-6 to TRBJ2-7, with D possibly TRBD1 on 5 matching bases. The CDR3 is 14 residues long. Trimming removed 1 base from V and 1 base from J, with 9 bases in between. Per the germline V gene, CDR1 is SGHDT and CDR2 is YYEEEE. The CDR3 DNA follows: TGTGCCAGCAGCTTGAGGGGTCCGTCCTACGAGCAGTACTTC. It encodes CASSLRGPSYEQYF.

This chain connects TRBV2 to TRBJ1-1; perhaps TRBD1 as D (5 bases). Looked up from germline, CDR1 is SNHLY and CDR2 is FYNNEI. This CDR3 contains 13 residues. V gave up 6 bases and J gave up 5 bases, with 13 bases separating them. As DNA, the CDR3 is TGTGCCAGCAGCTGGGGGGAGAGGACTGAAGCTTTCTTT. It is translated as CASSWGERTEAFF.

The chain has TRBV6-1 and TRBJ2-3, with 8 nucleotides matching TRBD1. The CDR3 length is 17 residues. Trimming at V came to 4 bases and at J to 1 base, leaving 10 bases not matched to a gene. Germline values: CDR1 MNHNS, CDR2 SASEGT. CDR3 coding DNA: TGTGCCAGCAGTGTTTTCGCAGGGGGCGCGGGCACAGATACGCAGTATTTT. This sequence encodes CASSVFAGGAGTDTQYF.

The rearrangement uses TRBV4-2 and TRBJ1-4; D possibly corresponds to TRBD1 (5 bases). V was trimmed by 0 bases and J by 0 bases, leaving 14 bases between them. CDR3 length equals 18 residues. Per germline, CDR1 LGHNA and CDR2 YNFKEQ. CDR3 DNA sequence: TGTGCCAGCAGCCAAGATAGAAGGGGCCCTGCAACTAATGAAAAACTGTTTTTT. Its translation is CASSQDRRGPATNEKLFF.

CDR3 amino acids: CAISDIAPRYEQYF. The CDR3 nucleotides are TGTGCCATCAGTGATATAGCTCCGAGGTACGAGCAGTACTTC. J is TRBJ2-7 and V is TRBV10-3, with D uncertain. There are 14 residues in the CDR3. Trimming left V 3 bases short and J 4 bases short, with 13 bases between. Per germline, CDR1 ENHRY and CDR2 SYGVKD.

This sequence joins TRBV7-9 and TRBJ2-7, with TRBD1 matching 7 bases. Looked up from germline, CDR1 is SEHNR and CDR2 is FQNEAQ (reference sequence). The ends lost 7 bases at V and 2 bases at J; junction bases unmatched: 8. CDR3 size: 14 residues. The CDR3 sequence: CASTNNRGAYEQYF. CDR3 coding DNA: TGTGCCAGCACCAATAACAGGGGAGCCTACGAGCAGTACTTC.

This clone came up a few times. This chain uses TRBV29-1 with TRBJ1-2, with 10 bases fitting TRBD1. V lost 4 bases to trimming and J lost 4 bases; unmatched junction nucleotides: 9. Germline V gene lookup returns CDR1 SQVTM and CDR2 ANQGSEA. The CDR3 has 15 amino acids. This CDR3 reads CSVGWATGGGYGYTF. The CDR3 nucleotides are TGCAGCGTTGGGTGGGCGACAGGGGGCGGCTATGGCTACACCTTC.

The chain uses TRBV7-9 and TRBJ2-1; TRBD1 might be the D (5 bases). There are 15 residues in the CDR3. V shed 4 bases and J shed 0 bases, with 10 bases lying between them. Germline CDR1 and CDR2: SEHNR and FQNEAQ (reference sequence). CDR3: CASSSTESSYNEQFF. CDR3 nucleotide sequence: TGTGCCAGCAGCTCGACAGAAAGCTCCTACAATGAGCAGTTCTTC.

Only one count was recorded for this clone. The V and J genes are TRBV7-3 and TRBJ2-1, with 14 nucleotides matching TRBD2. This CDR3 is 16 amino acids long. Trimming cost V 4 bases and J 9 bases; bases outside gene matches: 8. Germline CDR1 and CDR2: SGHTA and FQGTGA. The CDR3 DNA is TGTGCCAGCAGCTCCGGGGGACTAGCGGGAGTGGGTGAGCAGTTCTTC. Translation: CASSSGGLAGVGEQFF. The variable domain in full, with the rest retrieved from reference TRBV7-3 and TRBJ2-1, is GAGVSQTPSNKVTEKGKYVELRCDPISGHTALYWYRQSLGQGPEFLIYFQGTGAADDSGLPNDRFFAVRPEGSVSTLKIQRTERGDSAVYLCASSSGGLAGVGEQFFGPGTRLTVL.

The rearrangement uses TRBV15 and TRBJ1-1; 7 nucleotides align to TRBD1. This CDR3 region has 15 residues. V lost 2 bases to trimming and J lost 3 bases; unmatched junction nucleotides: 6. Germline V lookup: CDR1 LNHNV, CDR2 YYDKDF (reference sequence). CDR3 region: CATSRWTGKDTEAFF. The CDR3 nucleotides read TGTGCCACCAGCAGATGGACAGGCAAGGACACTGAAGCTTTCTTT.

The chain recombines TRBV7-6 with TRBJ2-3; 7 nucleotides line up with TRBD2. This CDR3 has 16 residues. Germline CDR1 reads SGHVS; CDR2 reads FNYEAQ. The J segment lost 5 bases and the V segment lost 6 bases, leaving 14 bases of the junction unmatched. CDR3 sequence reads: CASSYRAGVAGDTQYF. The CDR3 nucleotides read TGTGCCAGCAGTTACCGAGCCGGGGTAGCGGGAGATACGCAGTATTTT.

CDR3 residues: CASSLATRETQYF. The CDR3, as DNA: TGTGCCAGCAGCTTAGCCACTAGGGAGACCCAGTACTTC. The chain joins TRBV7-2 to TRBJ2-5, with TRBD2 as a possible D gene (5 bases). Germline V gene lookup returns CDR1 SGHTA and CDR2 FQGNSA. The CDR3 is 13 amino acids. V lost 0 bases, J lost 5 bases, and 7 bases lay in between.

The chain has TRBV27 and TRBJ1-5; D might be TRBD1 (6 bases). Per the germline V gene, CDR1 is MNHEY and CDR2 is SMNVEV (reference sequence). The CDR3 sequence is 17 residues long. V lost 8 bases and J 1 base, leaving 21 bases between the germline ends. CDR3 region: CASRPGGTYVSNQPQHF. DNA of the CDR3: TGTGCCAGCCGTCCGGGAGGGACATACGTGAGCAATCAGCCCCAGCATTTT.

The chain joins TRBV6-5 to TRBJ2-7; D might be TRBD2 (6 bases). Trimming took 5 bases from V and 13 from J, leaving 21 bases between them. This CDR3 spans 13 amino acids. Germline V gene lookup returns CDR1 MNHEY and CDR2 SVGAGI. Here the CDR3 reads CASSISDVRERYF. DNA for the CDR3: TGTGCCAGCAGTATTTCAGACGTCCGGGAGCGCTACTTC.

This chain connects TRBV10-3 to TRBJ1-5; possibly TRBD1 for D (5 bases). The V end lost 8 bases, the J end lost 3 bases, and 14 bases lay between the germline ends. From germline, CDR1 is ENHRY and CDR2 SYGVKD. There are 14 residues in the CDR3. CDR3 region: CAIGPGLDNQPQHF. The CDR3 nucleotides are TGTGCCATCGGCCCGGGACTGGACAATCAGCCCCAGCATTTT.

The chain has TRBV5-1 and TRBJ2-6; TRBD1 matches 11 bases. V was clipped by 4 bases and J by 0 bases; unmatched bases: 3. The CDR3 covers 17 residues. Germline V CDR1 and CDR2: SGHRS, YFSETQ. This chain's CDR3 is CASSLGTGGSGANVLTF. CDR3 bases: TGCGCCAGCAGCCTTGGGACAGGGGGCTCTGGGGCCAACGTCCTGACTTTC.

The rearrangement joins TRBV7-3 to TRBJ2-1, with 8 bases lining up with TRBD2. Germline assignment: CDR1 SGHTA and CDR2 FQGTGA. V lost 2 bases and J lost 6; bases outside the gene matches: 6. The CDR3 runs to 15 residues. CDR3 in amino acids: CASSLESGRANEQFF. As DNA, the CDR3 is TGTGCCAGCAGCTTAGAGTCCGGGAGGGCCAATGAGCAGTTCTTC.

The rearrangement uses TRBV10-1 and TRBJ2-3; D possibly corresponds to TRBD2 (5 bases). This CDR3 has 16 amino acids. V gave up 0 bases and J gave up 3 bases, with 13 bases separating them. Germline V gene data show CDR1 as WNHNN and CDR2 as SYGVQD (reference sequence). The CDR3 loop is CASSESMAGSTDTQYF. The DNA of the CDR3 is TGCGCCAGCAGTGAGTCGATGGCGGGCTCGACAGATACGCAGTATTTT.

The rearrangement joins TRBV30 to TRBJ2-1; the D is unclear. Germline assignment: CDR1 GTSNPN and CDR2 SVGIG (reference sequence). V was cut by 1 base and J by 7 bases, with 11 bases left in between. The CDR3 has 13 amino acids. The CDR3 DNA reads as TGTGCCTGGAGTGGACAATCCGCAAATGAGCAGTTCTTC. Protein: CAWSGQSANEQFF.

V and J are TRBV11-2 and TRBJ2-5, with D perhaps TRBD1 (5 bases). Between the trimmed V and J ends, which lost 0 bases and 6 bases, there was a span of 11 bases. The CDR3 spans 14 residues. Germline V lookup: CDR1 SGHAT, CDR2 FQNNGV. This chain's CDR3 is CASSLERTSQTQYF. The CDR3 nucleotides read TGTGCCAGCAGCTTAGAGAGGACATCTCAGACCCAGTACTTC.

The chain joins TRBV27 to TRBJ1-6; 7 positions match TRBD1. V gave up 5 bases and J gave up 5 bases; unmatched junction bases: 12. CDR3 length equals 17 residues. Looked up from germline, CDR1 is MNHEY and CDR2 is SMNVEV (reference sequence). CDR3 protein: CASSPGTVQSNNSPLHF. In DNA, the CDR3 is TGTGCCAGCAGTCCAGGGACAGTCCAGAGTAATAATTCACCCCTCCACTTT.

The V call is TRBV5-1, the J call TRBJ2-1; D remains ambiguous. V lost 4 bases to trimming and J lost 0 bases, with 11 bases between them. The germline V gene has CDR1 SGHRS and CDR2 YFSETQ. There are 15 residues in the CDR3. This CDR3 is CASSIRQDSYNEQFF. The CDR3 nucleotides are TGCGCCAGCAGCATAAGACAAGACTCCTACAATGAGCAGTTCTTC.

The chain combines TRBV3-1 (or the pseudogene TRBV3-2) with TRBJ1-2; D remains ambiguous. CDR3 size: 14 residues. CDR1 and CDR2 (germline): LGHDT, YNNKEL (reference sequence). With 7 bases removed from V and 3 bases from J, the gap between germline ends came to 15 bases. The CDR3 DNA is TGTGCCAGCACCTCTCTCGAGGGAGACTATGGCTACACCTTC. Its translation is CASTSLEGDYGYTF.